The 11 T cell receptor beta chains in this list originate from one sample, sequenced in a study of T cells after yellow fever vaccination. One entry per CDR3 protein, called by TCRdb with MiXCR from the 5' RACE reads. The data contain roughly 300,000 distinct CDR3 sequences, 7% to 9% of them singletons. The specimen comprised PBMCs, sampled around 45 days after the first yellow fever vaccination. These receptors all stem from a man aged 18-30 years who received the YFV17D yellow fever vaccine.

CDR3 region: CASSPDAYSYEQYF. The CDR3 DNA reads as TGTGCCAGCAGTCCCGACGCCTACTCCTACGAGCAGTACTTC. The V and J genes are TRBV6-1 and TRBJ2-7; D ambiguous. Trimming cost V 5 bases and J 0 bases, with 11 bases left between them. The germline CDR1 and CDR2 sequences are MNHNS and SASEGT. The CDR3 is 14 amino acids.

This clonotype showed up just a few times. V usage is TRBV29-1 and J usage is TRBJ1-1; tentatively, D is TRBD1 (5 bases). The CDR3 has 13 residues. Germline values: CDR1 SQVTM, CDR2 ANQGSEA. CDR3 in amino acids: CSVGGGGDTEAFF. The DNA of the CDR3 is TGCAGTGTCGGGGGGGGTGGGGACACTGAAGCTTTCTTT.

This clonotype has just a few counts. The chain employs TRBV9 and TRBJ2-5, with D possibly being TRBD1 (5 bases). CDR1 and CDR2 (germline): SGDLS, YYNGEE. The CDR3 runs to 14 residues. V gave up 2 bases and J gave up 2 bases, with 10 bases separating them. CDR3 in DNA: TGTGCCAGCAGCGTGGACATCCTTCAAGAGACCCAGTACTTC. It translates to CASSVDILQETQYF.

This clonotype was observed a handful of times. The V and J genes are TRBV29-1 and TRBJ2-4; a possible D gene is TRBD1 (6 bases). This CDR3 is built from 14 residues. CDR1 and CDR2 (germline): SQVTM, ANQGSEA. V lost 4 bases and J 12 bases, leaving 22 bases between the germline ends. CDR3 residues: CSVANRADSFSQYF. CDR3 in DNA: TGCAGCGTTGCTAACAGGGCCGATTCCTTCTCTCAGTACTTC.

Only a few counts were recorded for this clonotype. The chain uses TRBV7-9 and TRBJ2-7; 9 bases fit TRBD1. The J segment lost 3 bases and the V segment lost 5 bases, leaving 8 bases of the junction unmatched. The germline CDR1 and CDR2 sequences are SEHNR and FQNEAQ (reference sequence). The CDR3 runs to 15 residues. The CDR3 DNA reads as TGTGCCAGCAGCAGCCGGGACAGGGATTTCTACGAGCAGTACTTC. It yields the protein CASSSRDRDFYEQYF.

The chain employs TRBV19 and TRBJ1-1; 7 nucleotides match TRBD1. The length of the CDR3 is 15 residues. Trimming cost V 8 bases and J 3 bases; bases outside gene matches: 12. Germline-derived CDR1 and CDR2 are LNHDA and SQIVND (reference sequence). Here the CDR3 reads CASRRITDRYTEAFF. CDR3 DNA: TGTGCCAGTCGACGCATTACGGACAGGTACACTGAAGCTTTCTTT.

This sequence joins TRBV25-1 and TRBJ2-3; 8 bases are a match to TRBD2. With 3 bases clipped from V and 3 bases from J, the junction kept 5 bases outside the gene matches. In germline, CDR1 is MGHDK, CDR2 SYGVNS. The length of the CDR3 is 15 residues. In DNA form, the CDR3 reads TGTGCCAGCAGTGAGCCCGGGACTAGGACAGATACGCAGTATTTT. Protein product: CASSEPGTRTDTQYF.

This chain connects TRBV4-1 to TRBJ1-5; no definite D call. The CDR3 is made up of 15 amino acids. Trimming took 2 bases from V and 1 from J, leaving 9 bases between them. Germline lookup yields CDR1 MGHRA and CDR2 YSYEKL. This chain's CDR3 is CASSQSGRSNQPQHF. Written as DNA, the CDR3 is TGCGCCAGCAGCCAAAGTGGACGGAGCAATCAGCCCCAGCATTTT.

DNA for the CDR3: TGTGCCACCAGCCCGGGACAGAGCTACAATGAGCAGTTCTTC. This sequence encodes CATSPGQSYNEQFF. The chain has TRBV15 and TRBJ2-1, with 7 positions matching TRBD1. The V segment lost 5 bases and the J segment 3 bases; nucleotides outside the gene matches: 4. CDR1 is LNHNV, CDR2 YYDKDF, per germline (reference sequence). CDR3 length: 14 amino acids.

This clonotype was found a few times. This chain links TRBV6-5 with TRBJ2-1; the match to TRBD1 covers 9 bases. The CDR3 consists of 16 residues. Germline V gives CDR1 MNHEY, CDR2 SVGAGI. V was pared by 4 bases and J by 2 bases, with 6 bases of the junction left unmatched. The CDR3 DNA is TGTGCCAGCAGTTTCCTCGGGACAGGGACCTACAATGAGCAGTTCTTC. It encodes CASSFLGTGTYNEQFF.

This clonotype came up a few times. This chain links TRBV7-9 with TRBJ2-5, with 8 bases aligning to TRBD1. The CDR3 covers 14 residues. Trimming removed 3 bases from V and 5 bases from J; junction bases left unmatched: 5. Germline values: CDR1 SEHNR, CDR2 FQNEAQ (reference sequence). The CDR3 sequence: CASSFAGGAETQYF. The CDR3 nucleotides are TGTGCCAGCAGCTTCGCAGGGGGCGCGGAGACCCAGTACTTC. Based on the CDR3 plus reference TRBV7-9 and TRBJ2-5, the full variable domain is DTGVSQNPRHKITKRGQNVTFRCDPISEHNRLYWYRQTLGQGPEFLTYFQNEAQLEKSRLLSDRFSAERPKGSFSTLEIQRTEQGDSAMYLCASSFAGGAETQYFGPGTRLLVL.